The clone carrying this T cell receptor (beta chain) was picked up many times. The antigen remains undetermined. The source of the sample is a study of CD8+CD57+ T cells in acquired aplastic anemia. Study details: Mean yield of DNA from sorted CD4+ and CD8+ cells was approximately 3 ug. Study findings and constraints: With respect to CD8+ Simpson's diversity, patients and controls did not differ significantly. Sharing between patients and controls was observed for roughly 30 CD8+ CDR3 sequences.

Germline CDR1 and CDR2: SGDLS and YYNGEE. The CDR3 extends over 14 amino acids. V gave up 1 base and J gave up 4 bases, with 8 bases separating them. The use of genomic DNA as template underpinned the TCR beta VDJ and CDR3 profiling. One entry per CDR3 protein, called by TCRdb with MiXCR from the reads. Here the sample spans 250,000 to 350,000 distinct CDR3 sequences, roughly 50% being singletons. This chain uses TRBV9 with TRBJ2-2; no reliable D call. This clonotype was sampled from a human donor with severe aplastic anemia or a healthy control (not recorded which). Sequencing was performed on sorted CD4+, CD8+, or CD8+CD57+ T cells (not recorded which) from PBMCs. Here the CDR3 DNA reads TGTGCCAGCAGCGTACAGCGTTTCACCGGGGAGCTGTTTTTT. Translation gives CASSVQRFTGELFF.